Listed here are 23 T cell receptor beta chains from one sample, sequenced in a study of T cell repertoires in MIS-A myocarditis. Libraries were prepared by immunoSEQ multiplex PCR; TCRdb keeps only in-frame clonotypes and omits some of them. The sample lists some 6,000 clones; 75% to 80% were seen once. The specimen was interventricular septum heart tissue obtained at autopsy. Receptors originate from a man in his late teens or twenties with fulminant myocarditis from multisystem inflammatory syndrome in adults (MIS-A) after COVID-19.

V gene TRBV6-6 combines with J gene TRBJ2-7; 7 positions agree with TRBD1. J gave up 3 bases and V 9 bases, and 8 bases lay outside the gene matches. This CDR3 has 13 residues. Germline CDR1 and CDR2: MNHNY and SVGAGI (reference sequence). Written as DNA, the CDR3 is TGTGCCAGTCAGGGACAGCAAATCTACGAGCAGTACTTC. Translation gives CASQGQQIYEQYF.

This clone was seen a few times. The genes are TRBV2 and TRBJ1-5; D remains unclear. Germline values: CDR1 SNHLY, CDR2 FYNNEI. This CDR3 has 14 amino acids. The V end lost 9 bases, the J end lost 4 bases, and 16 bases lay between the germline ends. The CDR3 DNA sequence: TGTGCCAGTAAGCCAGGATTAAGTAATCAGCCCCAGCATTTT. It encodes CASKPGLSNQPQHF.

CDR3 protein: CASSLAYNSPLHF. The CDR3 DNA reads as TGTGCCAGCAGTTTGGCCTATAATTCACCCCTCCACTTT. The rearrangement uses TRBV27 and TRBJ1-6; D gene ambiguous. The length of the CDR3 is 13 residues. Trimming shortened V by 3 bases and J by 2 bases, and 2 bases separated the two germline ends. CDR1 and CDR2 (germline): MNHEY, SMNVEV (reference sequence).

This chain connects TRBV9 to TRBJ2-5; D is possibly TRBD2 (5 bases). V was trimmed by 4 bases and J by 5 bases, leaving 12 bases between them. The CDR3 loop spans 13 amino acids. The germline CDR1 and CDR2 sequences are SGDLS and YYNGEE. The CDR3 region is CASSLTSIETQYF. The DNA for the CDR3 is TGTGCCAGCAGCCTCACTAGTATTGAGACCCAGTACTTC. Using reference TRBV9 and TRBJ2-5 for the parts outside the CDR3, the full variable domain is DSGVTQTPKHLITATGQRVTLRCSPRSGDLSVYWYQQSLDQGLQFLIQYYNGEERAKGNILERFSAQQFPDLHSELNLSSLELGDSALYFCASSLTSIETQYFGPGTRLLVL.

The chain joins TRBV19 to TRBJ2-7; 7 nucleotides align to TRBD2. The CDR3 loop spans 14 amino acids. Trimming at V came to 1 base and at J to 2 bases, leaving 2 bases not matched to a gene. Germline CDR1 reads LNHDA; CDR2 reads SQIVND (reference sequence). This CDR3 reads CASSIGGGPYEQYF. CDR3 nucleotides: TGTGCCAGTAGTATAGGGGGAGGGCCCTACGAGCAGTACTTC.

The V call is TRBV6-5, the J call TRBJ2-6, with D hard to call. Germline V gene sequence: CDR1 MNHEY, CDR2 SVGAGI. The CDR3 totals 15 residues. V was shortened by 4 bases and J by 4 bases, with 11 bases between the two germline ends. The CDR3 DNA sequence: TGTGCCAGCAGTTTGGGTCCGGGCGGGGCCAACGTCCTGACTTTC. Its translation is CASSLGPGGANVLTF.

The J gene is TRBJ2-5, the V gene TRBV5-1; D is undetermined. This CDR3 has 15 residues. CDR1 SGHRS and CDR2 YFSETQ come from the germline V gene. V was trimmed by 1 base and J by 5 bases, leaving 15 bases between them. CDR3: CASSLRAWLIETQYF. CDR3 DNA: TGCGCCAGCAGCTTGAGAGCTTGGCTTATTGAGACCCAGTACTTC.

CDR3 bases: TGTGCCAGCAGTCCCCCAGGGCCTGGGGAGACCCAGTACTTC. Protein sequence: CASSPPGPGETQYF. The chain recombines TRBV28 with TRBJ2-5; weak D call: TRBD1 (5 bases). The V end was cut by 5 bases, the J end by 5 bases, with 15 bases between. This CDR3 comprises 14 residues. Germline lookup yields CDR1 MDHEN and CDR2 SYDVKM.

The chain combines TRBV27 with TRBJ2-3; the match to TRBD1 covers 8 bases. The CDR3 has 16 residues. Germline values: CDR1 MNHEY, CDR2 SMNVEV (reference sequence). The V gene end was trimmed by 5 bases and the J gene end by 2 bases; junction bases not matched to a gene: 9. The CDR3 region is CASSPRQGPYTDTQYF. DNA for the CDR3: TGTGCCAGCAGTCCTCGACAGGGGCCGTACACAGATACGCAGTATTTT.

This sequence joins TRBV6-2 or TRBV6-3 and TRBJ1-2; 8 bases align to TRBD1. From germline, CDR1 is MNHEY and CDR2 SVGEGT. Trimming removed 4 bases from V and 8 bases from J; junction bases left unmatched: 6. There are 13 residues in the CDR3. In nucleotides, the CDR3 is TGTGCCAGCAGTTCGATGGACAGGGTCGGCTACACCTTC. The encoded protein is CASSSMDRVGYTF.

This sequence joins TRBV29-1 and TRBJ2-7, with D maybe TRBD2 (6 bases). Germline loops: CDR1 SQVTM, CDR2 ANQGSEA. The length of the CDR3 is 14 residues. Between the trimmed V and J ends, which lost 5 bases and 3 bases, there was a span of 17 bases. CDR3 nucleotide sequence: TGCAGCGTTTACCCCCCGGGGAGGAACTACGAGCAGTACTTC. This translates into CSVYPPGRNYEQYF.

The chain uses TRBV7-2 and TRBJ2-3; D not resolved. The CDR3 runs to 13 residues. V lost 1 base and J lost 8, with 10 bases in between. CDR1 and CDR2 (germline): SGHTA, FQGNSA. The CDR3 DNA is TGTGCCAGCAGCTTAGGGACCCCAGGTACGCAGTATTTT. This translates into CASSLGTPGTQYF.

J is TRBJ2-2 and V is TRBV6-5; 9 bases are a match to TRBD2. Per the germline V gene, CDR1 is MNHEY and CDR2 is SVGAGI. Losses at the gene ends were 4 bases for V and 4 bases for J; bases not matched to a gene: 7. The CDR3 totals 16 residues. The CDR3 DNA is TGTGCCAGCAGTTCTCGCGGGGGGGCTAGCACCGGGGAGCTGTTTTTT. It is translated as CASSSRGGASTGELFF.

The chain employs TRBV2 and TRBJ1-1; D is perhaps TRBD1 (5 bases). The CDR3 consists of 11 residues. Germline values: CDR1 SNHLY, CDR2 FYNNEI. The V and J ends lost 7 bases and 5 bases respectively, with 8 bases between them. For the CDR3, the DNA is TGTGCCAGCATGGGGGGGACTGAAGCTTTCTTT. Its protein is CASMGGTEAFF. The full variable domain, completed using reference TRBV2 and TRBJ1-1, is EPEVTQTPSHQVTQMGQEVILRCVPISNHLYFYWYRQILGQKVEFLVSFYNNEISEKSEIFDDQFSVERPDGSNFTLKIRSTKLEDSAMYFCASMGGTEAFFGQGTRLTVV.

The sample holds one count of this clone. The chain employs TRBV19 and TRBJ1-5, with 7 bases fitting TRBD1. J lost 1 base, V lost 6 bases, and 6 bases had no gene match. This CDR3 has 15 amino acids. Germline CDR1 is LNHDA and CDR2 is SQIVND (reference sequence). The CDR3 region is CASSPGTVSNQPQHF. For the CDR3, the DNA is TGTGCCAGTAGCCCCGGGACAGTAAGCAATCAGCCCCAGCATTTT.

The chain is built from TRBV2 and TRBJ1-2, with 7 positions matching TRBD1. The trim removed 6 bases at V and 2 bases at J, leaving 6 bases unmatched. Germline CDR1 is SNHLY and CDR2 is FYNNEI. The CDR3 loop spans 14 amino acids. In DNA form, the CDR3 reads TGTGCCAGCAGAGAGGGACAGACCAACTATGGCTACACCTTC. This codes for CASREGQTNYGYTF. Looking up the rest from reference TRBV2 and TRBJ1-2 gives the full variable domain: EPEVTQTPSHQVTQMGQEVILRCVPISNHLYFYWYRQILGQKVEFLVSFYNNEISEKSEIFDDQFSVERPDGSNFTLKIRSTKLEDSAMYFCASREGQTNYGYTFGSGTRLTVV.

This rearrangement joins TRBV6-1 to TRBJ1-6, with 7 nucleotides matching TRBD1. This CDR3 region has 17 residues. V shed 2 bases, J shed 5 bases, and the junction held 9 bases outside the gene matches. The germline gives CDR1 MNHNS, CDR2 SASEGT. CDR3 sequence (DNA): TGTGCCAGCAGTGAATCTGGTTGGGGGACAGATAATTCACCCCTCCACTTT. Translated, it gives CASSESGWGTDNSPLHF.

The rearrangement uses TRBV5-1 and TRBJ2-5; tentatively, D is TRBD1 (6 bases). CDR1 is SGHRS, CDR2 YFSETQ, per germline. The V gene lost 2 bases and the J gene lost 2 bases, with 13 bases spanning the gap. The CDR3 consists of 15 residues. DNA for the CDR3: TGCGCCAGCAGCTTACTCCGGACAGCACAAGAGACCCAGTACTTC. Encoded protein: CASSLLRTAQETQYF.

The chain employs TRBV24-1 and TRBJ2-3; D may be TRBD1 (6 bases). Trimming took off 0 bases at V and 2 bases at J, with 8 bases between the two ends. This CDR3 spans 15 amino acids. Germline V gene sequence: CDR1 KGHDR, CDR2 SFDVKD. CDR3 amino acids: CATSDLGQSTDTQYF. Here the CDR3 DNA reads TGTGCCACCAGTGATTTGGGACAGTCCACAGATACGCAGTATTTT.

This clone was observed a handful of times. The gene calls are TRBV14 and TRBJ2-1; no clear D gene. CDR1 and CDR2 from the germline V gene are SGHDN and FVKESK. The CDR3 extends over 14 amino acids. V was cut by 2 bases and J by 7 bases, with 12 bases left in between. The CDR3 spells CASSQRIKMNEQFF. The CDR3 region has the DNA TGTGCCAGCAGCCAACGAATAAAAATGAATGAGCAGTTCTTC.

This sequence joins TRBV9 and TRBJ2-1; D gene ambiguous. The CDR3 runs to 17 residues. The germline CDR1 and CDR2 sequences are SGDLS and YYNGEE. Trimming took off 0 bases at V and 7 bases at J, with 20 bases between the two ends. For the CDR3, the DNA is TGTGCCAGCAGCGTAGACTCCATGGTCGAACTGGGGAATGAGCAGTTCTTC. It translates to CASSVDSMVELGNEQFF. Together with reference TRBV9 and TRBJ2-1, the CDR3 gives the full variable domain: DSGVTQTPKHLITATGQRVTLRCSPRSGDLSVYWYQQSLDQGLQFLIQYYNGEERAKGNILERFSAQQFPDLHSELNLSSLELGDSALYFCASSVDSMVELGNEQFFGPGTRLTVL.

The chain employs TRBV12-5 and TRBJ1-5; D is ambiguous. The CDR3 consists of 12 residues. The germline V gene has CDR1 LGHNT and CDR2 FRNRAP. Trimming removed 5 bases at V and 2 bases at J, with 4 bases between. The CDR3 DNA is TGTGCTAGTGGTGTTGGCAATCAGCCCCAGCATTTT. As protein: CASGVGNQPQHF.

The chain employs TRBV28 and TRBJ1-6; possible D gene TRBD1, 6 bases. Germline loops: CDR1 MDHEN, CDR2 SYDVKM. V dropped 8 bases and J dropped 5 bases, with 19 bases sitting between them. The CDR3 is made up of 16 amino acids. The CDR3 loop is CASGDTRLDHNSPLHF. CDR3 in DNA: TGTGCCAGCGGGGACACCCGGTTAGACCATAATTCACCCCTCCACTTT.